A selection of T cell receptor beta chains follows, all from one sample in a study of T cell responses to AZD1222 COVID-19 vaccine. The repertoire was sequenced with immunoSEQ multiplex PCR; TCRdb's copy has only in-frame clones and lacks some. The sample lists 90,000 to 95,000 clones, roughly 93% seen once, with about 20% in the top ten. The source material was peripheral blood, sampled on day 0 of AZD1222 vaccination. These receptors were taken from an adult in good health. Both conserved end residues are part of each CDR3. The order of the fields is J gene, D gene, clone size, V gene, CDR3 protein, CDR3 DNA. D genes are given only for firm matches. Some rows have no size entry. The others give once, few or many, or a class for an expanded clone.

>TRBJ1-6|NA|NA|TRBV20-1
CSASGPAYSPLHF
TGCAGTGCTAGTGGTCCGGCGTACTCACCCCTCCACTTT
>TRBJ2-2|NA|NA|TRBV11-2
CASSSPGHQNTGELFF
TGTGCCAGCAGCTCCCCGGGACATCAGAACACCGGGGAGCTGTTTTTT
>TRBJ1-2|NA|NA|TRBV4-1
CASSQEDLYYGYTF
TGCGCCAGCAGCCAAGAAGACCTTTACTATGGCTACACCTTC
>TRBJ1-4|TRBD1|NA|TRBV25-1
CASTPGTGNEKLFF
TGTGCCAGCACCCCCGGGACAGGCAATGAAAAACTGTTTTTT
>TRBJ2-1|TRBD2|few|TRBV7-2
CASSLVGLAGYNEQFF
TGTGCCAGCAGCTTAGTGGGTCTAGCGGGATACAATGAGCAGTTCTTC
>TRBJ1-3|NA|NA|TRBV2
CASTLGGGNTIYF
TGTGCCAGCACCCTGGGAGGGGGAAACACCATATATTTT
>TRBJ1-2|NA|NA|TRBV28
CASSLRTALKGYTF
TGTGCCAGCAGTTTAAGGACAGCGCTTAAAGGCTACACCTTC
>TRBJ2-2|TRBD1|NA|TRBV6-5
CASTGGGRTGELFF
TGTGCCAGCACAGGGGGCGGAAGGACCGGGGAGCTGTTTTTT
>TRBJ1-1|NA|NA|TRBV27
CASRTGRAGWDTEAFF
TGTGCCAGCAGGACGGGGAGGGCAGGTTGGGACACTGAAGCTTTCTTT
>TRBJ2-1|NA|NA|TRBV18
CASSPQEEVYNEQFF
TGTGCCAGCTCACCACAGGAAGAAGTGTACAATGAGCAGTTCTTC
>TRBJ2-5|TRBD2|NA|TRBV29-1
CSVELAGGPGETQYF
TGCAGCGTTGAACTAGCGGGGGGGCCCGGGGAGACCCAGTACTTC
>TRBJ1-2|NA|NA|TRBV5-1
CASSLPTGNGYTF
TGCGCCAGCAGCTTACCCACAGGAAATGGCTACACCTTC
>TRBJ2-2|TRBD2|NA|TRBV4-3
CASSHGARERGRTGELFF
TGCGCCAGCAGCCATGGGGCCCGCGAGCGGGGTCGGACCGGGGAGCTGTTTTTT
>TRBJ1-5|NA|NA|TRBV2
CASKGTGINQPQHF
TGTGCCAGCAAGGGGACCGGTATAAATCAGCCCCAGCATTTT
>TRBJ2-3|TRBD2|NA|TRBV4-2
CASSHGGAVTDTQYF
TGTGCCAGCAGCCACGGGGGGGCTGTCACAGATACGCAGTATTTT
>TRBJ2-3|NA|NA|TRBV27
CASSSTRWTGRWQYF
TGTGCCAGCAGTTCCACCCGTTGGACGGGGCGTTGGCAGTATTTT
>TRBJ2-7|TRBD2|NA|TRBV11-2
CASSSGLDLSTYEQYF
TGTGCCAGCAGCTCTGGACTAGACCTAAGTACCTACGAGCAGTACTTC
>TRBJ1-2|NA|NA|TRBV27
CASSLSRAGNGYTF
TGTGCCAGCAGTTTATCCAGGGCTGGGAATGGCTACACCTTC
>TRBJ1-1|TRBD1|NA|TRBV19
CASSWTGNTEAFF
TGTGCCAGTAGTTGGACAGGGAACACTGAAGCTTTCTTT
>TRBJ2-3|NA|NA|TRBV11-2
CASSLKASRSTQYF
TGTGCCAGCAGCTTAAAGGCCAGCCGGAGTACGCAGTATTTT
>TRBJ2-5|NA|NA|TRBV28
CASSPLPGDFPETQYF
TGTGCCAGCAGTCCACTACCGGGTGACTTTCCGGAGACCCAGTACTTC
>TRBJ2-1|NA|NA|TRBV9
CASSVDRVSSREQFF
TGTGCCAGCAGCGTAGACAGGGTGAGCAGCCGTGAGCAGTTCTTC
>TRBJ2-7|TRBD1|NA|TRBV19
CASSIRYGQGRIYEQYF
TGTGCCAGTAGTATCCGGTATGGACAGGGAAGAATTTACGAGCAGTACTTC
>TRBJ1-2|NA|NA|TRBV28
CASSRDTYGYTF
TGTGCCAGCAGTCGGGACACCTATGGCTACACCTTC
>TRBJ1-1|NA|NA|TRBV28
CASSLGVRTEAFF
TGTGCCAGCAGTCTGGGGGTTCGCACTGAAGCTTTCTTT
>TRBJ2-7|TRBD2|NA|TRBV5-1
CASGSGTSGGERYF
TGCGCCAGCGGTTCCGGGACTAGCGGGGGGGAGCGGTACTTC
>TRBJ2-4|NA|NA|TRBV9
CASSVDGGTKNIQYF
TGTGCCAGCAGCGTAGACGGGGGTACCAAAAACATTCAGTACTTC
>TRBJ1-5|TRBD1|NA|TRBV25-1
CASSAGTGGNQPQHF
TGTGCCAGCAGTGCCGGGACAGGAGGCAATCAGCCCCAGCATTTT
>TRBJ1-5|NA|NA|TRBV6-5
CASRLTTGRQPQHF
TGTGCCAGCCGCCTTACTACGGGGAGGCAGCCCCAGCATTTT
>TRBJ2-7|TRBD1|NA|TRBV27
CASSRDRVYEQYF
TGTGCCAGCAGCCGGGACAGGGTCTACGAGCAGTACTTC
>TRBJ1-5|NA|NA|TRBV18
CASSPPGSNQPQHF
TGTGCCAGCTCACCACCTGGGAGCAATCAGCCCCAGCATTTT
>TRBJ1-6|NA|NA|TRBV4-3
CASSQEHLNSPLHF
TGCGCCAGCAGCCAAGAGCATCTTAATTCACCCCTCCACTTT
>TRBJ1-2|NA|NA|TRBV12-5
CASGFSGEGYTF
TGTGCTAGTGGTTTCTCAGGGGAAGGCTACACCTTC
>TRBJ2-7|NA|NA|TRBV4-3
CASSQSRDSPYEQYF
TGCGCCAGCAGCCAAAGTAGGGACTCCCCCTACGAGCAGTACTTC
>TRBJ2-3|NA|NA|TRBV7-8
CASSLRREIYSDTQYF
TGTGCCAGCAGCTTGAGAAGGGAAATTTATTCAGATACGCAGTATTTT
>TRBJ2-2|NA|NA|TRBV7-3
CASSAGQRNTGELFF
TGTGCCAGCAGTGCAGGGCAGAGAAACACCGGGGAGCTGTTTTTT
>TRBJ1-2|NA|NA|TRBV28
CAIRVILGDGYTF
TGTGCCATCCGTGTGATTCTGGGGGACGGCTACACCTTC
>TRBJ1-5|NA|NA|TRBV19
CASSPGVVQPQHF
TGTGCCAGTAGCCCCGGTGTCGTTCAGCCCCAGCATTTT
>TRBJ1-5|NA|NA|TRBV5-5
CASSLVRGSQPQHF
TGTGCCAGCAGCTTGGTAAGGGGATCTCAGCCCCAGCATTTT
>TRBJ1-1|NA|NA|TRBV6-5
CASSYSGQVNEAFF
TGTGCCAGCAGTTACTCGGGACAAGTTAATGAAGCTTTCTTT
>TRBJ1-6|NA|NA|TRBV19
CASRQQGSGSPLHF
TGTGCCAGTAGACAACAGGGTAGCGGTTCACCCCTCCACTTT
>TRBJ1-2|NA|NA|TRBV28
CASSWGGRTYGYTF
TGTGCCAGCAGTTGGGGGGGACGGACCTATGGCTACACCTTC
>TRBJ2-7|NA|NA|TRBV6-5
CASRREARNEQYF
TGTGCCAGCAGGAGGGAGGCTAGGAACGAGCAGTACTTC
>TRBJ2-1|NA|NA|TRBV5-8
CASSLEGGVPYNEQFF
TGTGCCAGCAGCTTGGAAGGGGGGGTCCCCTACAATGAGCAGTTCTTC
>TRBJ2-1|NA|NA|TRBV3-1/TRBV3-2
CASSQARSSNNEQFF
TGTGCCAGCAGCCAAGCTCGAAGCAGTAACAATGAGCAGTTCTTC
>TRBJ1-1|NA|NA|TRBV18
CASSPPSIRGTEAFF
TGTGCCAGCTCACCACCCTCAATACGGGGCACTGAAGCTTTCTTT